This entry lists 9 T cell receptor beta chains sequenced from one sample in a study of neoadjuvant anti-PD-1 for oral cavity cancer. Time point: after neoadjuvant nivolumab, at surgical resection. Using immunoSEQ multiplex PCR, the repertoire was profiled, and TCRdb retains in-frame clones only, with some absent. Here the sample spans some 9,800 clones, roughly 61% being singletons. The sequencing used PBMCs, collected after nivolumab (anti-PD-1) treatment. The receptors stem from a person aged 35-79 years with oral cavity squamous cell carcinoma.

There are a few counts of this clone. V is TRBV6-1 and J is TRBJ1-2, with 8 bases lining up with TRBD1. The junction had 2 bases not matched to a gene; V was cut back by 2 bases and J by 3 bases. Germline CDR1 and CDR2: MNHNS and SASEGT. This CDR3 region has 14 residues. CDR3 bases: TGTGCCAGCAGTGAAACGACAGGGGACTATGGCTACACCTTC. Its translation: CASSETTGDYGYTF.

J is TRBJ1-6 and V is TRBV6-5; tentatively, D is TRBD1 (5 bases). The V end was cut by 1 base, the J end by 8 bases, with 9 bases between. The germline CDR1 and CDR2 sequences are MNHEY and SVGAGI. The CDR3 covers 14 residues. CDR3 region: CASSYFTGDSPLHF. DNA of the CDR3: TGTGCCAGCAGTTACTTTACAGGCGATTCACCCCTCCACTTT.

The rearrangement uses TRBV5-6 and TRBJ1-4, with D unclear. CDR1 and CDR2 (germline): SGHDT, YYEEEE. CDR3 size: 12 residues. Between the trimmed V and J ends, which lost 0 bases and 8 bases, there was a span of 5 bases. This chain's CDR3 is CASSLAREKLFF. CDR3 sequence (DNA): TGTGCCAGCAGCTTGGCAAGAGAAAAACTGTTTTTT.

This rearrangement joins TRBV18 to TRBJ1-5; D gene ambiguous. From germline, CDR1 is KGHSH and CDR2 LQKENI. The CDR3 consists of 13 residues. Trimming removed 5 bases at V and 1 base at J, with 6 bases between. CDR3 amino acids: CASSIESNQPQHF. Here the CDR3 DNA reads TGTGCCAGCTCAATAGAGAGCAATCAGCCCCAGCATTTT.

This chain connects TRBV27 to TRBJ2-7; 13 nucleotides align to TRBD2. Germline CDR1 and CDR2: MNHEY and SMNVEV (reference sequence). CDR3 size: 17 residues. The V segment lost 7 bases and the J segment 6 bases; nucleotides outside the gene matches: 15. The CDR3 nucleotides are TGTGCCAGCAAATCATATGGGGTGACTAGCGGGAGGCCCGAGCAGTACTTC. Protein: CASKSYGVTSGRPEQYF.

CDR3 sequence (DNA): TGTGCCAGCAGCAGGAGACTAGCGGGACTACAAGAGACCCAGTACTTC. Amino acids: CASSRRLAGLQETQYF. This rearrangement joins TRBV5-4 to TRBJ2-5; TRBD2 agrees at 11 bases. CDR3 length equals 16 residues. J lost 2 bases, V lost 4 bases, and 7 bases had no gene match. CDR1 SGHNT and CDR2 YYREEE come from the germline V gene (reference sequence).

Only a few counts were recorded for this clone. V and J are TRBV11-2 and TRBJ2-7; the D is unclear. Trimming shortened V by 5 bases and J by 3 bases, and 5 bases separated the two germline ends. Looked up from germline, CDR1 is SGHAT and CDR2 is FQNNGV. This CDR3 region has 11 residues. The CDR3 bases are TGTGCCAGCAGCCGGATCTACGAGCAGTACTTC. Encoded protein: CASSRIYEQYF.

This chain uses TRBV27 with TRBJ2-3; no firm D call. Per the germline V gene, CDR1 is MNHEY and CDR2 is SMNVEV (reference sequence). The CDR3 has 16 residues. With 0 bases removed from V and 4 bases from J, the gap between germline ends came to 14 bases. The CDR3 here is CASSLSDLVSSDTQYF. CDR3 DNA sequence: TGTGCCAGCAGTTTATCCGATTTGGTATCCTCAGATACGCAGTATTTT.

The chain combines TRBV19 with TRBJ2-7; 9 bases fit TRBD2. The ends lost 6 bases at V and 7 bases at J; junction bases unmatched: 13. In germline, CDR1 is LNHDA, CDR2 SQIVND (reference sequence). The CDR3 length is 15 residues. CDR3 amino acids: CASRPRGTSIGEQYF. CDR3 DNA: TGTGCCAGTAGGCCCAGAGGGACTAGCATTGGAGAGCAGTACTTC.